The 19 T cell receptor beta chains below all came from one sample that was sequenced in a study of blood T cell repertoires in COVID-19. TCRdb keeps only in-frame clones here, not all; method: immunoSEQ multiplex PCR. The profile covers some 200,000 clones, with approximately 87% appearing a single time and 0.65% to 0.95% taken by the ten largest. What was sequenced was peripheral blood. The origin of the receptors is a woman in her 70s with acute or convalescent COVID-19.

The rearrangement links TRBV28 to TRBJ2-7; 10 bases are shared with TRBD1. The V segment lost 6 bases and the J segment 5 bases; nucleotides outside the gene matches: 7. The CDR3 contains 14 residues. CDR1 is MDHEN, CDR2 SYDVKM, per germline. CDR3 sequence (DNA): TGTGCCAGCAGCCCGAGGGGACAGGGGAACGAGCAGTACTTC. Translating gives CASSPRGQGNEQYF. The full variable domain, in which reference TRBV28 and TRBJ2-7 provide the parts outside the CDR3, is DVKVTQSSRYLVKRTGEKVFLECVQDMDHENMFWYRQDPGLGLRLIYFSYDVKMKEKGDIPEGYSVSREKKERFSLILESASTNQTSMYLCASSPRGQGNEQYFGPGTRLTVT.

The chain couples TRBV5-1 to TRBJ1-2; no clear D. The CDR3 spans 15 residues. Germline-derived CDR1 and CDR2 are SGHRS and YFSETQ. V lost 1 base and J 8 bases, leaving 18 bases between the germline ends. The CDR3 is CASSLSTGFFEGYTF. CDR3 DNA: TGCGCCAGCAGCTTGTCGACGGGGTTTTTTGAGGGCTACACCTTC.

The table lists this clone with a count of one. The chain employs TRBV5-5 and TRBJ1-1; possible D gene TRBD1, 5 bases. The CDR3 has 14 amino acids. Trimming removed 4 bases at V and 1 base at J, with 11 bases between. CDR1 SGHKS and CDR2 YYEKEE come from the germline V gene (reference sequence). The CDR3 region is CASSPDMENTEAFF. The CDR3 DNA sequence: TGTGCCAGCAGCCCGGACATGGAGAACACTGAAGCTTTCTTT.

The J gene is TRBJ1-1, the V gene TRBV5-1; 7 nucleotides agree with TRBD1. There are 16 residues in the CDR3. The V and J ends lost 3 bases and 0 bases, in that order; junction bases with no gene match: 8. Germline V gene data show CDR1 as SGHRS and CDR2 as YFSETQ. CDR3 protein: CASSSPVTGMNTEAFF. The CDR3 nucleotides read TGCGCCAGCAGCTCGCCCGTGACAGGGATGAACACTGAAGCTTTCTTT.

This clone was detected only once. DNA for the CDR3: TGTGCCAGCAGCTTTCGGACGGGGTCTAGCACAGATACGCAGTATTTT. Encoded protein: CASSFRTGSSTDTQYF. The V gene is TRBV5-6, the J gene TRBJ2-3; D is possibly TRBD2 (5 bases). CDR3 length: 16 residues. CDR1 is SGHDT and CDR2 is YYEEEE in the germline V gene. The V and J ends lost 2 bases and 0 bases respectively, with 13 bases between them.

The chain is built from TRBV27 and TRBJ1-5; the D gene is possibly TRBD1 (5 bases). This CDR3 is built from 15 residues. Germline CDR1 and CDR2: MNHEY and SMNVEV (reference sequence). Between the trimmed V and J ends, which lost 6 bases and 1 base, there was a span of 13 bases. The CDR3 nucleotides read TGTGCCAGCAGACCCTTGGACACCAGCAATCAGCCCCAGCATTTT. Protein: CASRPLDTSNQPQHF.

V usage is TRBV10-3 and J usage is TRBJ1-2; D possibly corresponds to TRBD1 (5 bases). CDR3 length: 14 amino acids. Germline lookup yields CDR1 ENHRY and CDR2 SYGVKD. V shed 0 bases and J shed 9 bases, with 14 bases lying between them. Here the CDR3 DNA reads TGTGCCATCAGTGAGTCTTCTCAGGGTATCCGCTACACCTTC. It codes for CAISESSQGIRYTF.

The table lists this clone with a count of one. V and J are TRBV5-1 and TRBJ1-5, with TRBD1 as a possible D gene (5 bases). CDR1 and CDR2 from the germline V gene are SGHRS and YFSETQ. V shed 4 bases and J shed 7 bases, with 15 bases lying between them. The CDR3 runs to 14 residues. CDR3 amino acids: CASSPLGGRQPQHF. The CDR3 DNA follows: TGCGCCAGCAGCCCACTGGGGGGACGGCAGCCCCAGCATTTT. Filled out from reference TRBV5-1 and TRBJ1-5, the complete variable domain reads KAGVTQTPRYLIKTRGQQVTLSCSPISGHRSVSWYQQTPGQGLQFLFEYFSETQRNKGNFPGRFSGRQFSNSRSEMNVSTLELGDSALYLCASSPLGGRQPQHFGDGTRLSIL.

The genes are TRBV18 and TRBJ2-3, with TRBD2 matching over 7 bases. The V gene's germline CDR1 is KGHSH and CDR2 LQKENI. The length of the CDR3 is 14 residues. Trimming at V came to 3 bases and at J to 4 bases, leaving 4 bases not matched to a gene. The CDR3 loop reads CASSPFSGADTQYF. DNA of the CDR3: TGTGCCAGCTCACCCTTCAGCGGGGCAGATACGCAGTATTTT.

CDR3 region: CASSLFGREGNQPQHF. In DNA form, the CDR3 reads TGTGCCAGTAGCCTCTTCGGCAGGGAGGGCAATCAGCCCCAGCATTTT. This chain uses TRBV19 with TRBJ1-5; D possibly corresponds to TRBD1 (5 bases). Trimming took 6 bases from V and 2 from J, leaving 17 bases between them. CDR1 and CDR2 (germline): LNHDA, SQIVND (reference sequence). The CDR3 runs 16 residues.

The rearrangement links TRBV27 to TRBJ1-5, with D perhaps TRBD1 (6 bases). In germline, CDR1 is MNHEY, CDR2 SMNVEV (reference sequence). Trimming left V 4 bases short and J 2 bases short, with 15 bases between. The CDR3 is 16 amino acids. The CDR3 DNA reads as TGTGCCAGCAGTTCCGAACAGGGACCCCGCAATCAGCCCCAGCATTTT. The encoded protein is CASSSEQGPRNQPQHF.

The chain has TRBV4-1 and TRBJ1-5; D not certain. CDR1 and CDR2 from the germline V gene are MGHRA and YSYEKL. Trimming stripped 0 bases from V and 4 bases from J, with 10 bases between. The CDR3 runs to 15 residues. The CDR3 is CASSQDLWTNQPQHF. The CDR3 region has the DNA TGCGCCAGCAGCCAAGATCTTTGGACTAATCAGCCCCAGCATTTT.

The rearrangement links TRBV19 to TRBJ2-3, with TRBD2 as a possible D gene (6 bases). This CDR3 has 15 amino acids. V was trimmed by 6 bases and J by 3 bases, leaving 16 bases between them. CDR1 LNHDA and CDR2 SQIVND come from the germline V gene (reference sequence). CDR3 sequence (DNA): TGTGCCAGTAGCCACCTCCCCGCGGGAACAGATACGCAGTATTTT. Its protein product is CASSHLPAGTDTQYF.

The count of this clone is one. The chain couples TRBV21-1 to TRBJ2-6; the D segment call TRBD1 is taken from the table without a DNA check. TRBV21-1 is annotated as a pseudogene. CDR3 size: 22 residues. The DNA of the CDR3 is TGTGCCAGCATCTTACTTCCGGGACAGGGACAATATCTGAGCTCTGGGGCCAACGTCCTGACTTTC. This gives the protein CASILLPGQGQYLSSGANVLTF.

The chain recombines TRBV29-1 with TRBJ1-1; 8 bases fit TRBD1. Germline V CDR1 and CDR2: SQVTM, ANQGSEA. The CDR3 totals 12 residues. V shed 5 bases, J shed 5 bases, and the junction held 4 bases outside the gene matches. CDR3 sequence: CSVRTGMTEAFF. DNA for the CDR3: TGCAGCGTTCGGACAGGGATGACTGAAGCTTTCTTT.

Remarks on this clone: Other DNA sequences from this sample encode an identical CDR3 as well. The genes are TRBV13 and TRBJ1-2; 8 bases fit TRBD1. Germline V CDR1 and CDR2: PRHDT, FYEKMQ (reference sequence). This CDR3 has 16 residues. The trim removed 2 bases at V and 8 bases at J, leaving 13 bases unmatched. DNA for the CDR3: TGTGCCAGCAGCTTACGTAGGACAGGGACAGGCTACGGCTACACCTTC. It encodes CASSLRRTGTGYGYTF. The whole variable domain, filled in from reference TRBV13 and TRBJ1-2, reads AAGVIQSPRHLIKEKRETATLKCYPIPRHDTVYWYQQGPGQDPQFLISFYEKMQSDKGSIPDRFSAQQFSDYHSELNMSSLELGDSALYFCASSLRRTGTGYGYTFGSGTRLTVV.

In nucleotides, the CDR3 is TGCAGCGTCCGTATCTTCGGAAACACCATATATTTT. Its protein is CSVRIFGNTIYF. The chain combines TRBV29-1 with TRBJ1-3; no clear D gene. Germline-derived CDR1 and CDR2 are SQVTM and ANQGSEA. This CDR3 comprises 12 residues. V was trimmed by 6 bases and J by 4 bases, leaving 10 bases between them.

The chain couples TRBV4-3 to TRBJ1-3; tentatively, D is TRBD1 (6 bases). This CDR3 spans 15 amino acids. Germline V gene lookup returns CDR1 LGHNA and CDR2 YSLEER. Trimming took off 4 bases at V and 4 bases at J, with 14 bases between the two ends. The CDR3 sequence is CASSLSGVGGNTIYF. The DNA for the CDR3 is TGCGCCAGCAGCCTCTCAGGGGTAGGCGGAAACACCATATATTTT.

V and J are TRBV28 and TRBJ1-5; 12 nucleotides agree with TRBD1. Germline V gene data show CDR1 as MDHEN and CDR2 as SYDVKM. CDR3 length: 15 residues. V shed 6 bases, J shed 6 bases, and the junction held 6 bases outside the gene matches. Here the CDR3 reads CASSGTGGAGQPQHF. CDR3 bases: TGTGCCAGCAGCGGGACAGGGGGCGCCGGTCAGCCCCAGCATTTT.